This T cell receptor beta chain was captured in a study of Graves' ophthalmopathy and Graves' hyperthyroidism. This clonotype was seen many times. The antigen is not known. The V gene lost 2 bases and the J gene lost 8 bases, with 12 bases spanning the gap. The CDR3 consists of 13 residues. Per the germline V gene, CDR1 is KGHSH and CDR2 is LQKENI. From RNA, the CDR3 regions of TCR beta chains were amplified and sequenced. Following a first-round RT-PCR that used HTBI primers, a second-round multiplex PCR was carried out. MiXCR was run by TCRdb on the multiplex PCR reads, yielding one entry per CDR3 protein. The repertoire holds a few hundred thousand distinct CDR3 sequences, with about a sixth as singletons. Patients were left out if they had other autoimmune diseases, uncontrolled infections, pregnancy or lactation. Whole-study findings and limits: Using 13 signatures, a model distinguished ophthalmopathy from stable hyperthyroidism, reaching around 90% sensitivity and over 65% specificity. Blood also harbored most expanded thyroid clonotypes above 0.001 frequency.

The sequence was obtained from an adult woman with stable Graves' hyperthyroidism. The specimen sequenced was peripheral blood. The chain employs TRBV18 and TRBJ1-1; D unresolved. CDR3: CASSPNLSLEAFF. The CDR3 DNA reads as TGTGCCAGCTCACCAAACCTTTCCCTGGAAGCTTTCTTT.